This TCR beta chain was found in a study of identical twins. TCRdb reprocessed the 5' RACE reads via MiXCR and lists one record per CDR3 protein. Of fewer than 800,000 distinct CDR3 sequences listed, around 7.5% are singletons. Another study also made use of these data, one on yellow fever vaccine responses in identical twins.

The sample comprised PBMCs. The sequence was obtained from a woman aged 18-29 years in good health.

DNA of the CDR3: TGTGCCAGCATAGCAGGGAGACTAGCTCCAGATGAAGATACGCAGTATTTT. It encodes CASIAGRLAPDEDTQYF. The chain uses TRBV2 and TRBJ2-3; 7 bases agree with TRBD2. CDR1 SNHLY and CDR2 FYNNEI come from the germline V gene. V lost 7 bases, J lost 5 bases, and 18 bases stayed unmatched. The CDR3 extends over 17 amino acids.